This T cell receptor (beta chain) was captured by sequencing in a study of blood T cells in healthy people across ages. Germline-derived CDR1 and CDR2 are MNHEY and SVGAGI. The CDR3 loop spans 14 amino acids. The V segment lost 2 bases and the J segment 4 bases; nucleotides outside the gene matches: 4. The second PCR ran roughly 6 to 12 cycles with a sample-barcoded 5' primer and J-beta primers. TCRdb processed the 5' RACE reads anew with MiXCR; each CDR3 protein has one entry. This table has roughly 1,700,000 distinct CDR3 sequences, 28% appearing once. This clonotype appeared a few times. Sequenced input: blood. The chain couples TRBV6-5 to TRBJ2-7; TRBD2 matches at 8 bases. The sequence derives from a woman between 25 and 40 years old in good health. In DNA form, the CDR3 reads TGTGCCAGCAGTTACAACCGGGGGGGATACGAGCAGTACTTC. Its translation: CASSYNRGGYEQYF.